This T cell receptor beta chain was observed in a study of patients and donors after allogeneic stem cell transplantation. TCRdb re-analysed the RT-PCR reads in MiXCR, keeping a single row per CDR3 protein. This sample has about 200,000 distinct CDR3 sequences, with over 30% found just once. The TCR comes from a human donor who was either an allogeneic HSCT recipient or a stem cell or donor lymphocyte infusion donor (not recorded which). It is not recorded whose cells these are; they may come from a transplant donor. Sequenced input: blood, either unsorted or a sorted T cell fraction (not recorded which).

The CDR3 sequence: CASSYQGRGTDTQYF. The CDR3 DNA sequence: TGTGCCAGCAGTTACCAGGGGCGCGGCACAGATACGCAGTATTTT. V usage is TRBV6-5 and J usage is TRBJ2-3, with TRBD1 as a possible D gene (6 bases). V lost 2 bases and J lost 1, with 10 bases in between. Germline V CDR1 and CDR2: MNHEY, SVGAGI. There are 15 residues in the CDR3.